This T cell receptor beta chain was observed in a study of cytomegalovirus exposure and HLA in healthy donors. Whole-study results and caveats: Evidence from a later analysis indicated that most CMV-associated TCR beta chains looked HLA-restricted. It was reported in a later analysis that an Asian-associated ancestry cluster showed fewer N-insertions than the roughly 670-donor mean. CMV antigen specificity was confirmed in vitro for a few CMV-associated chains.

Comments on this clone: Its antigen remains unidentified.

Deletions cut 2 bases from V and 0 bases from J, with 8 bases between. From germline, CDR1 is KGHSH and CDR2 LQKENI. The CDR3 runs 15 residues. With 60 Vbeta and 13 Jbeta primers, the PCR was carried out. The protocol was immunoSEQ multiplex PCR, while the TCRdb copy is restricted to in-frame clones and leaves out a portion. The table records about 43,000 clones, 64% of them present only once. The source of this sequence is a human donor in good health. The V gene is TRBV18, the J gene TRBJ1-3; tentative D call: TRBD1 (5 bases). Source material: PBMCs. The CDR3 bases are TGTGCCAGCTCACCAGGACAACTCTCTGGAAACACCATATATTTT. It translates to CASSPGQLSGNTIYF.